The 32 T cell receptor beta chains given below trace back to one sample, sequenced in a study of response to subunit inactivated influenza vaccine. Using its own MiXCR run on the RT-PCR reads, TCRdb lists one record per CDR3 protein. This table holds hundreds of thousands of distinct CDR3 sequences, less than 30% found once. This specimen consisted of CD4+ T cells sorted from PBMCs, obtained less than 6 days after vaccination. All receptors derive from a man in his fifties or sixties who received an inactivated influenza vaccine.

CDR3 amino acids: CASSKTVQPQHF. The CDR3 bases are TGTGCCAGCAGCAAAACGGTACAGCCCCAGCATTTT. The genes are TRBV21-1 and TRBJ1-5. TRBV21-1 is a pseudogene locus. The length of the CDR3 is 12 residues.

The rearrangement links TRBV9 to TRBJ2-5; D unresolved. Germline values: CDR1 SGDLS, CDR2 YYNGEE. The V and J ends lost 2 bases and 2 bases respectively, with 7 bases between them. The length of the CDR3 is 13 residues. CDR3 amino acids: CASSVHLQETQYF. The CDR3 nucleotides read TGTGCCAGCAGCGTCCACTTGCAAGAGACCCAGTACTTC.

This clonotype showed up just a few times. CDR3 coding DNA: TGTGCCAGCAGGGCCGGACTAGCGGCCTCCTACGAGCAGTACTTC. It encodes CASRAGLAASYEQYF. The V gene is TRBV6-4, the J gene TRBJ2-7; 10 bases are shared with TRBD2. V lost 6 bases and J lost 0; bases outside the gene matches: 5. The germline V gene encodes CDR1 MRHNA and CDR2 SNTAGT. There are 15 residues in the CDR3.

This clonotype was found many times. The rearrangement uses TRBV29-1 and TRBJ2-3, with 9 nucleotides matching TRBD2. Trimming took 6 bases from V and 2 from J; bases not matched to a gene: 9. In germline, CDR1 is SQVTM, CDR2 ANQGSEA. CDR3 length equals 15 residues. CDR3 in amino acids: CSVGTAGGDTDTQYF. The CDR3 bases are TGCAGCGTGGGCACGGCGGGAGGGGACACAGATACGCAGTATTTT.

The rearrangement links TRBV24-1 to TRBJ2-3; unclear D gene. The CDR3 spans 11 residues. V was pared by 9 bases and J by 6 bases, with 9 bases between. Germline V gene lookup returns CDR1 KGHDR and CDR2 SFDVKD. CDR3 coding DNA: TGTGCCACCGAGATGATGGATACGCAGTATTTT. It yields the protein CATEMMDTQYF.

In this sample, this clonotype turned up a few times. The genes are TRBV11-2 and TRBJ2-2, with 12 bases fitting TRBD2. Trimming at V came to 4 bases and at J to 4 bases, leaving 10 bases not matched to a gene. The V gene's germline CDR1 is SGHAT and CDR2 FQNNGV. The CDR3 has 18 residues. CDR3 in DNA: TGTGCCAGCAGCTCCGTCGGACTAGCGGGAAGAAGCACCGGGGAGCTGTTTTTT. Amino acid sequence: CASSSVGLAGRSTGELFF.

The CDR3 region is CASSSPTGTGFFYEQYF. The CDR3 region has the DNA TGCGCCAGCAGCTCCCCAACCGGGACAGGGTTTTTCTACGAGCAGTACTTC. This chain uses TRBV5-1 with TRBJ2-7; 9 bases align to TRBD1. CDR3 size: 17 residues. The V segment lost 3 bases and the J segment 3 bases; nucleotides outside the gene matches: 13. Germline loops: CDR1 SGHRS, CDR2 YFSETQ.

This clonotype appeared a few times. The rearrangement links TRBV7-2 to TRBJ2-4, with D possibly matching TRBD2 (7 bases). Germline lookup yields CDR1 SGHTA and CDR2 FQGNSA. The ends were cut back, 0 bases at V and 0 bases at J, with 12 bases in the middle. The CDR3 contains 17 residues. The CDR3 region has the DNA TGTGCCAGCAGCTTAGCGGGGGCGGGAGTAGCCAAAAACATTCAGTACTTC. This encodes CASSLAGAGVAKNIQYF.

The J gene is TRBJ2-1, the V gene TRBV2, with 10 positions matching TRBD2. Germline assignment: CDR1 SNHLY and CDR2 FYNNEI. The CDR3 is made up of 16 amino acids. J lost 7 bases, V lost 2 bases, and 8 bases had no gene match. The CDR3 DNA is TGTGCCAGCAGTGAAAGGTTGCCTAGCGGGGGTAATGAGCAGTTCTTC. Protein product: CASSERLPSGGNEQFF.

This clonotype has just a few counts. The rearrangement links TRBV6-4 to TRBJ2-1; 8 bases agree with TRBD2. The V and J ends lost 5 bases and 1 base, in that order; junction bases with no gene match: 4. This CDR3 comprises 15 residues. Germline V gene lookup returns CDR1 MRHNA and CDR2 SNTAGT. CDR3 sequence (DNA): TGTGCCAGCAGTCGCGTAGCGGGGTCCTACAATGAGCAGTTCTTC. Protein sequence: CASSRVAGSYNEQFF.

This clonotype was counted between two and nine times. This chain connects TRBV4-1 to TRBJ1-5; 11 bases align to TRBD1. J was trimmed by 4 bases and V by 4 bases; bases with no gene match: 3. This CDR3 spans 15 amino acids. Germline V gene sequence: CDR1 MGHRA, CDR2 YSYEKL. The chain's CDR3 is CASSLGQGANQPQHF. The CDR3, as DNA: TGCGCCAGCAGCCTTGGACAGGGGGCAAATCAGCCCCAGCATTTT.

In this sample, this clonotype turned up a few times. The gene calls are TRBV20-1 and TRBJ2-5, with a weak D call TRBD2 (6 bases). V gave up 4 bases and J gave up 5 bases, with 11 bases separating them. The CDR3 has 12 amino acids. CDR1 is DFQATT, CDR2 SNEGSKA, per germline (reference sequence). For the CDR3, the DNA is TGCAGTGCTACGGACGGAGGGGAGACCCAGTACTTC. It encodes CSATDGGETQYF.

This rearrangement joins TRBV28 to TRBJ2-6; 8 bases map to TRBD1. Germline trimming cut 5 bases from V and 3 bases from J; bases unmatched to any gene: 9. CDR3 length: 17 residues. From germline, CDR1 is MDHEN and CDR2 SYDVKM. CDR3 amino acids: CASSPAQGVSGANVLTF. Written as DNA, the CDR3 is TGTGCCAGCAGTCCGGCACAGGGGGTCAGTGGGGCCAACGTCCTGACTTTC.

This clonotype was observed a handful of times. This chain uses TRBV5-1 with TRBJ2-1; TRBD1 matches 9 bases. The CDR3 loop spans 15 amino acids. Germline loops: CDR1 SGHRS, CDR2 YFSETQ. The ends lost 0 bases at V and 9 bases at J; junction bases unmatched: 7. CDR3 DNA sequence: TGCGCCAGCAGCTTGGGGGGACAGGGATCGGGTGAGCAGTTCTTC. Protein: CASSLGGQGSGEQFF.

V and J are TRBV4-1 and TRBJ2-7; 8 bases align to TRBD1. There are 16 residues in the CDR3. V was pared by 3 bases and J by 6 bases, with 13 bases of the junction left unmatched. The germline CDR1 and CDR2 sequences are MGHRA and YSYEKL. Written as DNA, the CDR3 is TGCGCCAGCAGCCAGACTCAGATCACAGGGGGGAGCGAGCAGTACTTC. As protein: CASSQTQITGGSEQYF.

V gene TRBV2 combines with J gene TRBJ2-5, with TRBD1 matching 7 bases. V lost 6 bases, J lost 4 bases, and 2 bases stayed unmatched. Germline V gene sequence: CDR1 SNHLY, CDR2 FYNNEI. This CDR3 is built from 12 residues. The CDR3 region is CASRRTGETQYF. In DNA form, the CDR3 reads TGTGCCAGCAGAAGGACAGGAGAGACCCAGTACTTC. The whole variable domain, remainder taken from reference TRBV2 and TRBJ2-5, is EPEVTQTPSHQVTQMGQEVILRCVPISNHLYFYWYRQILGQKVEFLVSFYNNEISEKSEIFDDQFSVERPDGSNFTLKIRSTKLEDSAMYFCASRRTGETQYFGPGTRLLVL.

V is TRBV20-1 and J is TRBJ2-7; no reliable D call. Germline V lookup: CDR1 DFQATT, CDR2 SNEGSKA (reference sequence). With 0 bases removed from V and 3 bases from J, the gap between germline ends came to 12 bases. The length of the CDR3 is 14 residues. This CDR3 is CSARDLHAIYEQYF. The CDR3 bases are TGCAGTGCTAGAGATCTCCATGCTATCTACGAGCAGTACTTC.

This clonotype was counted many times. The chain uses TRBV7-2 and TRBJ1-6; D is ambiguous. Between the trimmed V and J ends, which lost 10 bases and 7 bases, there was a span of 17 bases. Germline CDR1 is SGHTA and CDR2 is FQGNSA. The CDR3 is made up of 14 amino acids. CDR3 sequence: CATTSSVGNSPLHF. DNA of the CDR3: TGTGCCACCACGTCGTCAGTGGGGAATTCACCCCTCCACTTT.

The chain carries TRBV5-1 and TRBJ2-1; D is perhaps TRBD2 (6 bases). V was cut by 0 bases and J by 1 base, with 11 bases left in between. The CDR3 consists of 16 residues. In germline, CDR1 is SGHRS, CDR2 YFSETQ. CDR3 in DNA: TGCGCCAGCAGCTTGGCGTCGGGGGTGTCCTACAATGAGCAGTTCTTC. Protein product: CASSLASGVSYNEQFF.

A few counts support this clonotype. The CDR3 DNA sequence: TGCGCCAGCAGCCCGGGACAGCCCGCGACTGAAGCTTTCTTT. This sequence encodes CASSPGQPATEAFF. V and J are TRBV5-1 and TRBJ1-1; 7 positions agree with TRBD1. Germline lookup yields CDR1 SGHRS and CDR2 YFSETQ. The CDR3 totals 14 residues. V gave up 4 bases and J gave up 5 bases; unmatched junction bases: 8.

The chain uses TRBV27 and TRBJ2-1; D is possibly TRBD2 (6 bases). The CDR3 totals 15 residues. Germline-derived CDR1 and CDR2 are MNHEY and SMNVEV (reference sequence). V lost 4 bases to trimming and J lost 9 bases, with 19 bases between them. As DNA, the CDR3 is TGTGCCAGCAGTTCGGGCCTGCCGGGAGTCCGTGAGCAGTTCTTC. It is translated as CASSSGLPGVREQFF.

This clonotype was recorded a few times. V usage is TRBV10-3 and J usage is TRBJ1-1, with D unresolved. There are 15 residues in the CDR3. CDR1 is ENHRY, CDR2 SYGVKD, per germline. V lost 2 bases, J lost 3 bases, and 13 bases lay in between. CDR3 DNA: TGTGCCATCAGTGAGGGTAACGGGTACGACACTGAAGCTTTCTTT. Amino acids: CAISEGNGYDTEAFF.

The chain links TRBV20-1 to TRBJ2-5, with 9 nucleotides matching TRBD1. Per germline, CDR1 DFQATT and CDR2 SNEGSKA (reference sequence). The CDR3 extends over 12 amino acids. After removal of 8 bases from V and 6 bases from J, the junction contained 7 bases not matched to a gene. CDR3 DNA: TGCAGTATCAAGACAGGGGGGCAGACCCAGTACTTC. This translates into CSIKTGGQTQYF.

This clonotype was seen a handful of times. This rearrangement joins TRBV15 to TRBJ1-5; perhaps TRBD1 as D (5 bases). This CDR3 contains 15 residues. Germline V gene sequence: CDR1 LNHNV, CDR2 YYDKDF (reference sequence). V was clipped by 4 bases and J by 2 bases, with 12 bases between them. The CDR3 loop reads CATSNKGIGNQPQHF. The CDR3 bases are TGTGCCACCAGCAATAAGGGGATTGGCAATCAGCCCCAGCATTTT.

The rearrangement uses TRBV28 and TRBJ2-7; 14 nucleotides agree with TRBD2. Germline assignment: CDR1 MDHEN and CDR2 SYDVKM. This CDR3 spans 13 amino acids. V trimming: 8 bases; J trimming: 4 bases; junction bases outside the gene matches: 1. CDR3 protein: CASRTSGRYEQYF. In nucleotides, the CDR3 is TGTGCCAGCCGGACTAGCGGGAGGTACGAGCAGTACTTC.

The chain employs TRBV12-3 or TRBV12-4 and TRBJ1-3; D is undetermined. V dropped 5 bases and J dropped 4 bases, with 9 bases sitting between them. The CDR3 sequence is 13 residues long. The CDR3 region has the DNA TGTGCCAGCAGTAATACGGCCGGAAACACCATATATTTT. Its translation: CASSNTAGNTIYF.

The chain combines TRBV20-1 with TRBJ2-5; D might be TRBD2 (5 bases). CDR1 and CDR2 from the germline V gene are DFQATT and SNEGSKA (reference sequence). Between the trimmed V and J ends, which lost 5 bases and 5 bases, there was a span of 9 bases. The CDR3 runs 11 residues. CDR3 amino acids: CSASQRETQYF. In DNA, the CDR3 is TGCAGTGCTTCCCAGCGGGAGACCCAGTACTTC.

J is TRBJ2-7 and V is TRBV7-2; D is undetermined. The CDR3 has 11 residues. Germline lookup yields CDR1 SGHTA and CDR2 FQGNSA. Deletions cut 5 bases from V and 5 bases from J, with 7 bases between. This chain's CDR3 is CASSGEDEQYF. CDR3 nucleotides: TGTGCCAGCAGCGGAGAAGACGAGCAGTACTTC. Based on the CDR3 plus reference TRBV7-2 and TRBJ2-7, the full variable domain is GAGVSQSPSNKVTEKGKDVELRCDPISGHTALYWYRQSLGQGLEFLIYFQGNSAPDKSGLPSDRFSAERTGGSVSTLTIQRTQQEDSAVYLCASSGEDEQYFGPGTRLTVT.

This clonotype was counted many times. The chain has TRBV4-1 and TRBJ2-3; 9 bases match TRBD2. The CDR3 extends over 14 amino acids. Germline V lookup: CDR1 MGHRA, CDR2 YSYEKL. V shed 4 bases, J shed 1 base, and the junction held 0 bases outside the gene matches. This CDR3 is CASSRLAGTDTQYF. CDR3 DNA sequence: TGCGCCAGCAGCCGACTAGCGGGCACAGATACGCAGTATTTT.

The rearrangement links TRBV21-1 to TRBJ1-1; TRBD1, the table's D call, was not compared with the DNA. TRBV21-1 counts as a pseudogene. There are 16 residues in the CDR3. The CDR3 is CATKLTGEFSYTEAFF. Written as DNA, the CDR3 is TGTGCCACCAAACTGACAGGGGAGTTCTCGTACACTGAAGCTTTCTTT.

This clonotype was counted between two and nine times. The rearrangement uses TRBV7-9 and TRBJ1-1; TRBD1 aligns across 9 bases. CDR1 SEHNR and CDR2 FQNEAQ come from the germline V gene (reference sequence). The CDR3 loop spans 15 amino acids. The junction had 5 bases not matched to a gene; V was cut back by 5 bases and J by 1 base. CDR3 nucleotides: TGTGCCAGCAGCAACAGGGGGCTGGGGAACACTGAAGCTTTCTTT. Translating it yields CASSNRGLGNTEAFF.

This clonotype was seen a few times. J is TRBJ2-3 and V is TRBV20-1, with 9 bases fitting TRBD2. CDR1 DFQATT and CDR2 SNEGSKA come from the germline V gene (reference sequence). The CDR3 is 15 amino acids. V shed 2 bases, J shed 2 bases, and the junction held 5 bases outside the gene matches. The CDR3 sequence: CSARTSGWPTDTQYF. CDR3 in DNA: TGCAGTGCTAGAACTAGCGGGTGGCCCACAGATACGCAGTATTTT.